This TCR beta chain was sequenced for a study of cytomegalovirus exposure and HLA in healthy donors. Comment on this clone: The antigen is unknown.

This CDR3 has 13 amino acids. V lost 10 bases to trimming and J lost 5 bases, with 17 bases between them. Germline-derived CDR1 and CDR2 are SGHAT and FQDESV (reference sequence). The study ran its PCR with 60 Vbeta and 13 Jbeta primers. Assay used: immunoSEQ multiplex PCR; TCRdb lists only in-frame clones, some missing. The repertoire holds about 120,000 clones, with 60% to 80% as singletons. Study-wide points: The study had only CMV serostatus as immune exposure information.

V gene TRBV11-1 combines with J gene TRBJ1-1; D possibly corresponds to TRBD1 (5 bases). The receptor was derived from a woman aged 25 to 39 in good health and CMV-seropositive. The sample consisted of PBMCs. CDR3 in amino acids: CATSIGGVTEAFF. DNA of the CDR3: TGTGCCACTTCGATCGGGGGGGTTACTGAAGCTTTCTTT. The full variable domain, with the rest looked up from reference TRBV11-1 and TRBJ1-1, is EAEVAQSPRYKITEKSQAVAFWCDPISGHATLYWYRQILGQGPELLVQFQDESVVDDSQLPKDRFSAERLKGVDSTLKIQPAELGDSAMYLCATSIGGVTEAFFGQGTRLTVV.